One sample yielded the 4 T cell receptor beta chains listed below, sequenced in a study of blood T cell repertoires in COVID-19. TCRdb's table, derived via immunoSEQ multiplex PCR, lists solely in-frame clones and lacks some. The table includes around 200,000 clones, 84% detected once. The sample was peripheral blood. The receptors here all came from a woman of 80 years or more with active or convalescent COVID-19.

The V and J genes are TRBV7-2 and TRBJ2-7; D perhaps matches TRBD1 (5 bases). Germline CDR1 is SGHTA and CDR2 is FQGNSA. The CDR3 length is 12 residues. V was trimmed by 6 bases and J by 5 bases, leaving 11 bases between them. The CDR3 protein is CASRPGFHEQYF. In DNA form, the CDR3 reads TGTGCCAGCAGACCAGGGTTCCACGAGCAGTACTTC. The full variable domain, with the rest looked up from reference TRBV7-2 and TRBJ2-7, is GAGVSQSPSNKVTEKGKDVELRCDPISGHTALYWYRQSLGQGLEFLIYFQGNSAPDKSGLPSDRFSAERTGGSVSTLTIQRTQQEDSAVYLCASRPGFHEQYFGPGTRLTVT.

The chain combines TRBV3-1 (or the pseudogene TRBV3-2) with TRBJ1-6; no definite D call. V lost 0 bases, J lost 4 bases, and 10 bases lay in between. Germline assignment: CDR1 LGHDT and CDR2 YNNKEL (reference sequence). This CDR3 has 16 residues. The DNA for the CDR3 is TGTGCCAGCAGCCAAGATGAACTCTGGTATAATTCACCCCTCCACTTT. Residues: CASSQDELWYNSPLHF.

CDR3 residues: CASSRGGAGANVLTF. CDR3 in DNA: TGTGCCAGCAGTCGGGGGGGAGCTGGGGCCAACGTCCTGACTTTC. The J gene is TRBJ2-6, the V gene TRBV28; 8 positions match TRBD2. Trimming removed 5 bases from V and 2 bases from J; junction bases left unmatched: 2. The CDR3 has 15 residues. Per germline, CDR1 MDHEN and CDR2 SYDVKM.

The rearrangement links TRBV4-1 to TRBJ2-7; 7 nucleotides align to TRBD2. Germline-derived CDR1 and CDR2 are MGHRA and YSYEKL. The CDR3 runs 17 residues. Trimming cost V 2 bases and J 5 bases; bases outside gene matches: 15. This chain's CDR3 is CASSQKIGRDYHDEQYF. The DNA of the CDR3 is TGCGCCAGCAGCCAAAAGATAGGCCGGGACTACCATGACGAGCAGTACTTC.